This T cell receptor beta chain was recorded in a study of molecular identifiers for immune sequencing clone quantification. Study-level points and caveats: Investigators reportedly could detect spiked Jurkat TCR RNA from one cell among approximately 1.1 million naive cells.

This clonotype was recorded many times. The antigen remains undetermined. The CD8+CD4-CCR7+CD45RA+ phenotype defined the sorted naive CD8 T cells. This CDR3 comprises 13 residues. Trimming took off 6 bases at V and 7 bases at J, with 15 bases between the two ends. Both previously described methods and listed TCR primers were employed to make bulk TCR libraries. From the PCR reads, TCRdb called clonotypes with MiXCR, one entry per CDR3 protein. The profile shows about 68,000 distinct CDR3 sequences, over 15% of them singletons. The J gene is TRBJ2-5, the V gene TRBV12-3 or TRBV12-4, with a tentative D call TRBD2 (5 bases). Sequencing was carried out using naive CD8+ T cells from blood, with Jurkat cell RNA spiked in. Subset indicated: FACS-sorted CD8+CD4-CCR7+CD45RA+ naive T cells. This TCR derives from a human donor in good health. Some libraries in this study had Jurkat cell RNA spiked in. The CDR3 region has the DNA TGTGCCAGCAGCCCACTAGTAGGAGGGACCCAGTACTTC. This encodes CASSPLVGGTQYF.